This T cell receptor beta chain was recorded in a study of read filtering for tumor transcriptome and immune sequencing. Study-wide context: Revised staging placed 8 patients in R-ISS I, about 17 in II, six or seven in III. Study observations and caveats: RNA-seq captured clonotypes less deeply and reliably than IR-seq.

This clonotype came up many times. Antigen: not known. Sampling of bone marrow took place during active disease in every patient. Molecular barcoded adaptors covering alpha/delta and beta/gamma chains were used on 400 ng RNA. TCRdb re-called the reads with MiXCR, one entry per CDR3 protein. The sample contains 93,000 or so distinct CDR3 sequences, roughly 21% of which appear only once. The sequence was collected from a donor at least 40 years old with multiple myeloma. Input material: a population of CD138-negative cells sorted from bone marrow.

This chain's CDR3 is CASSSLARAEAFF. In DNA, the CDR3 is TGTGCCAGCAGCTCCCTTGCCCGTGCTGAAGCTTTCTTT. The chain couples TRBV7-9 to TRBJ1-1, with D unclear. The ends were cut back, 4 bases at V and 6 bases at J, with 12 bases in the middle. CDR3 length: 13 amino acids. Germline CDR1 SEHNR, CDR2 FQNEAQ (reference sequence).